This TCR beta chain derives from a study of cytomegalovirus exposure and HLA in healthy donors. Study-level background: Some 85 million unique TCRs, all from HLA-typed donors, were included in an early release of the data.

As to this clone: Its antigen is as yet unknown.

Germline assignment: CDR1 MNHNY and CDR2 SVGAGI (reference sequence). Trimming cost V 0 bases and J 6 bases, with 9 bases left between them. The CDR3 is 14 residues long. The PCR was carried out with 60 Vbeta primers and 13 Jbeta primers. Generated by immunoSEQ multiplex PCR, the TCRdb table keeps only in-frame clones and is missing some. In the table there are roughly 180,000 clones, around 85% of which are singletons. Study outcomes and limitations: A later analysis linked a missense variant in DCLRE1C to the trimming of TCR beta V and J genes. In vitro experiments confirmed that three CMV-associated chains were specific for CMV antigens.

This TCR derives from a boy younger than 10 in good health and CMV-seronegative. The gene calls are TRBV6-6 and TRBJ1-5; D is perhaps TRBD1 (5 bases). The sequencing input was PBMCs. The CDR3 DNA follows: TGTGCCAGCAGTTACTCTGGGGGGATTCAGCCCCAGCATTTT. Its protein product is CASSYSGGIQPQHF.